This T cell receptor (beta chain) was found in a study of blood T cell repertoires in COVID-19. Overall study: From the United States, Italy and Spain came samples of acute and convalescent COVID-19.

With 3 bases removed from V and 4 bases from J, the gap between germline ends came to 6 bases. Germline V gene lookup returns CDR1 DFQATT and CDR2 SNEGSKA (reference sequence). The CDR3 consists of 11 residues. The protocol was immunoSEQ multiplex PCR, while the TCRdb copy is restricted to in-frame clones and leaves out a portion. This table holds 250,000 to 300,000 clones, around 81% found once. V gene TRBV20-1 combines with J gene TRBJ1-2; D unresolved. This clonotype originated in an older woman with active or convalescent COVID-19. Sequencing used peripheral blood. In DNA, the CDR3 is TGCAGTGCTAGCGGCGGCTATGGCTACACCTTC. Protein sequence: CSASGGYGYTF.